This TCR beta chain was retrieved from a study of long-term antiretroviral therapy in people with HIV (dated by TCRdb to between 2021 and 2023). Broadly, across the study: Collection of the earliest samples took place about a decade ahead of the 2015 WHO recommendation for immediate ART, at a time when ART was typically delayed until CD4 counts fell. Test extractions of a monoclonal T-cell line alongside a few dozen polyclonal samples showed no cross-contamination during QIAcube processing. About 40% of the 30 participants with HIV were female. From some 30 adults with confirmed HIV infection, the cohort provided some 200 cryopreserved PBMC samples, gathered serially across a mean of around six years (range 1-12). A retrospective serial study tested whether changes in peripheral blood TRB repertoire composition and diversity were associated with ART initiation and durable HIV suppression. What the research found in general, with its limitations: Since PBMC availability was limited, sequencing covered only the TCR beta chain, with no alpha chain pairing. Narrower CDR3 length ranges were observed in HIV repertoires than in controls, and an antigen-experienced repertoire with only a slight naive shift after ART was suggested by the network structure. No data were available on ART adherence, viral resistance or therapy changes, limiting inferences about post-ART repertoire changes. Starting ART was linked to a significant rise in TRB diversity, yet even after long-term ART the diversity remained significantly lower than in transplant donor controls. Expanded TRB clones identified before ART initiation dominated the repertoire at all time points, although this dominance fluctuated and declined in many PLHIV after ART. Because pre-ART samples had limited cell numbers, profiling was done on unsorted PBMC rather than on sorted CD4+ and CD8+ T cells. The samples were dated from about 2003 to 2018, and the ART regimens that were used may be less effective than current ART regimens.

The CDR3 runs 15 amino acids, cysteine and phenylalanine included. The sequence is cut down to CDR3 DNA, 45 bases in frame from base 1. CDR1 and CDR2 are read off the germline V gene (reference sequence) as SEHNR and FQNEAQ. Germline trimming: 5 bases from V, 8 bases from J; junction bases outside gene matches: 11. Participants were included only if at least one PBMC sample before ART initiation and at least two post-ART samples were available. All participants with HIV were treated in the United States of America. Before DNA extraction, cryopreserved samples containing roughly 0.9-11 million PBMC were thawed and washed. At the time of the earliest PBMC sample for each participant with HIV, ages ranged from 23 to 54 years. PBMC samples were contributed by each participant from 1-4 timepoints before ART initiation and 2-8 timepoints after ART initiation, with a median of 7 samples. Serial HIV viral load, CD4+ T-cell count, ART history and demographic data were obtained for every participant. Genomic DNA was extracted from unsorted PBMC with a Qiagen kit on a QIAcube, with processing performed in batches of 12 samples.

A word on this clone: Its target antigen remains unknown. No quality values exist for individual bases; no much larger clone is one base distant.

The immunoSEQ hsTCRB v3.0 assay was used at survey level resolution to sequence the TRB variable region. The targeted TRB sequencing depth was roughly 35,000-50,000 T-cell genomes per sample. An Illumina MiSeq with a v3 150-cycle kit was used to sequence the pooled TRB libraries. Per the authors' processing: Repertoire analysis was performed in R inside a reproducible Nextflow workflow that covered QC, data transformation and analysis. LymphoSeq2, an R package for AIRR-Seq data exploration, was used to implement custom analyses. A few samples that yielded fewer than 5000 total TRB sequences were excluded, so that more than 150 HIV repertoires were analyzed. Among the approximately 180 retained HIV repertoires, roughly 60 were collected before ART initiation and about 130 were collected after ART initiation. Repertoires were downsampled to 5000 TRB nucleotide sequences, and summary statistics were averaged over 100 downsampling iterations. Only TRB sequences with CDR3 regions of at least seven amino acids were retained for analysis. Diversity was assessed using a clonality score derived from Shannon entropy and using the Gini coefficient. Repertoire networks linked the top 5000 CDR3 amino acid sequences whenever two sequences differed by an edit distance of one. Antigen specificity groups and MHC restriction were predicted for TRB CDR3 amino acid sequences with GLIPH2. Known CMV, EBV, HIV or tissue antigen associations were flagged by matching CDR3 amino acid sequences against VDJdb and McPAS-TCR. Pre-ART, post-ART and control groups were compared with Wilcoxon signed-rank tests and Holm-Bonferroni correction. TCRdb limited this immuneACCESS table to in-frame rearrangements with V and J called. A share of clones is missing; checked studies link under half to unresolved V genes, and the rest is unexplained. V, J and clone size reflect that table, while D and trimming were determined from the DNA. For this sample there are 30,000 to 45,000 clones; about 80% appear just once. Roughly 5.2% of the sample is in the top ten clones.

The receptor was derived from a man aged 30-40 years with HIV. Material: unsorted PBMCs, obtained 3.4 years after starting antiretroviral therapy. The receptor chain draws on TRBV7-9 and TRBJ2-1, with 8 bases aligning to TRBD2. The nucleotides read TGTGCCAGCAGCCAAGAATCTGGACTAGCTCATGAGCAGTTCTTC. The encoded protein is CASSQESGLAHEQFF.